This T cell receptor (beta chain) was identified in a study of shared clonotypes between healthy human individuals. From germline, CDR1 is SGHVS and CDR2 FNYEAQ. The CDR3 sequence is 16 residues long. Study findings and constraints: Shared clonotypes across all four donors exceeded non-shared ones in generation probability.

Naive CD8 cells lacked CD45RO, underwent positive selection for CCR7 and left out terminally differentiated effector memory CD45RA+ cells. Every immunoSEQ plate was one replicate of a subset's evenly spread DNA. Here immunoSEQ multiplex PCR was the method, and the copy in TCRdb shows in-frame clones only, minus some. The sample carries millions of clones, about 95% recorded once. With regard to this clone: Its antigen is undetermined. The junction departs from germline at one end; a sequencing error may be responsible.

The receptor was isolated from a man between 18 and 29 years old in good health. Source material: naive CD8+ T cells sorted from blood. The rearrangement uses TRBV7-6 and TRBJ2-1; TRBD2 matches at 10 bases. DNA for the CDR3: TGTGCCAGCAGCGTAGCCGGGACTAGCGAGTACAATGAGCAGTTCTTC. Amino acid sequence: CASSVAGTSEYNEQFF.